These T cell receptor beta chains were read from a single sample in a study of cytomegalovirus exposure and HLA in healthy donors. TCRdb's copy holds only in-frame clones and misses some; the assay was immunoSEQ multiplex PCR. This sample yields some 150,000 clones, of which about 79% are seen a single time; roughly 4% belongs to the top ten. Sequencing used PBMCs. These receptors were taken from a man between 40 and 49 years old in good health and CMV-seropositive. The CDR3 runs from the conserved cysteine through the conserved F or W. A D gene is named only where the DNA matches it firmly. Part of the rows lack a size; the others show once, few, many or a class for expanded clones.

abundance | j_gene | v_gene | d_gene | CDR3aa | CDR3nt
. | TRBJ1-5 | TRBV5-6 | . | CASSAAVNQPQHF | TGTGCCAGCAGCGCGGCAGTCAATCAGCCCCAGCATTTT
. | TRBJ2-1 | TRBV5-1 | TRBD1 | CASHSGTGANNEQFF | TGCGCCAGCCACTCCGGGACAGGGGCCAACAATGAGCAGTTCTTC
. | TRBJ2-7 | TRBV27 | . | CASSAPEEEGREQYF | TGTGCCAGCAGTGCCCCGGAGGAAGAGGGCCGCGAGCAGTACTTC
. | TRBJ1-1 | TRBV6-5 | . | CASSPRHITGAEAFF | TGTGCCAGCAGCCCGCGACACATTACGGGGGCTGAAGCTTTCTTT
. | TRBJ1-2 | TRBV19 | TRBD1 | CASSTWDRGLANYGYTF | TGTGCCAGTAGTACCTGGGACAGGGGATTAGCGAACTATGGCTACACCTTC
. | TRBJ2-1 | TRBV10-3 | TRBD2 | CAISPTSGGYNEQFF | TGTGCCATCAGCCCGACTAGCGGGGGTTACAATGAGCAGTTCTTC
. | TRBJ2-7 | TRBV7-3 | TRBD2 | CASAVAGSSYEQYF | TGTGCCAGCGCAGTAGCGGGGTCTTCTTACGAGCAGTACTTC
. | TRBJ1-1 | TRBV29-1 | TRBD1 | CSTGTGSTEAFF | TGCAGCACAGGGACAGGGTCCACTGAAGCTTTCTTT
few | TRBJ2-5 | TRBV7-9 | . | CSSSIRGGEETQYF | TGTTCCAGCAGCATAAGAGGGGGAGAGGAGACCCAGTACTTC
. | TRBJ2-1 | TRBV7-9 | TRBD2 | CASSLVGGGPYNEQFF | TGTGCCAGCAGCTTAGTGGGGGGGGGTCCTTACAATGAGCAGTTCTTC
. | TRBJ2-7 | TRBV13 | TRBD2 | CASSLGGLAGGIYEQYF | TGTGCCAGCAGCTTAGGTGGACTAGCGGGAGGGATTTACGAGCAGTACTTC
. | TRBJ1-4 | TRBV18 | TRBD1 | CASSPGAGQEKLFF | TGTGCCAGCTCACCAGGGGCGGGACAGGAAAAACTGTTTTTT
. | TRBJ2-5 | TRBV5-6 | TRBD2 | CASSFVGGGRETQYF | TGTGCCAGCAGCTTCGTGGGGGGAGGGCGGGAGACCCAGTACTTC
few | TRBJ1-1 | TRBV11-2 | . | CASSLDADRAFF | TGTGCCAGCAGCTTAGATGCAGATCGAGCTTTCTTT
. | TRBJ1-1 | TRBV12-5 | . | CASGLVVGGASTEAFF | TGTGCTAGTGGTTTGGTAGTTGGGGGGGCAAGCACTGAAGCTTTCTTT